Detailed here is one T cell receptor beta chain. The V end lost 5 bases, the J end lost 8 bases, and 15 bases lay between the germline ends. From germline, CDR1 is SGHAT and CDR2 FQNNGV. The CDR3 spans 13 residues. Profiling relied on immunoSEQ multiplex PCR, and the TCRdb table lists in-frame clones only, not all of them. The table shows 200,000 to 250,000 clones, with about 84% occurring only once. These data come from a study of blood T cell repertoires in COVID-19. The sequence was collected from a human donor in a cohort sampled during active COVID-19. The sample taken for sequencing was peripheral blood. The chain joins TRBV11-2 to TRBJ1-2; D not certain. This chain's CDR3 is CASSPGAASGYTF. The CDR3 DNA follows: TGTGCCAGCAGCCCCGGTGCGGCTAGCGGCTACACCTTC.